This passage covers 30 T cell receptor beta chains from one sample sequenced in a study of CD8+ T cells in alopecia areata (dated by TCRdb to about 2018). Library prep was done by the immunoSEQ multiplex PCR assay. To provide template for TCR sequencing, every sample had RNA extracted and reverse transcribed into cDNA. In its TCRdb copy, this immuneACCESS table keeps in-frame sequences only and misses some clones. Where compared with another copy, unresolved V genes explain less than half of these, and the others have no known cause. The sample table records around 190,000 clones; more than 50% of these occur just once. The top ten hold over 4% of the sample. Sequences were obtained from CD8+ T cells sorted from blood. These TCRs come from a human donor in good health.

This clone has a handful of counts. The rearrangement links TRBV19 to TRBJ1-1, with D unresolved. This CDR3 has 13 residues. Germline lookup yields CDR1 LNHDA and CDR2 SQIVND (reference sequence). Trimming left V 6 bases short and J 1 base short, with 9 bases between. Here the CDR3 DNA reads TGTGCCAGTAGGGCCTGGAGGAACACTGAAGCTTTCTTT. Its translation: CASRAWRNTEAFF. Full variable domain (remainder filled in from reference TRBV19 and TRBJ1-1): DGGITQSPKYLFRKEGQNVTLSCEQNLNHDAMYWYRQDPGQGLRLIYYSQIVNDFQKGDIAEGYSVSREKKESFPLTVTSAQKNPTAFYLCASRAWRNTEAFFGQGTRLTVV.

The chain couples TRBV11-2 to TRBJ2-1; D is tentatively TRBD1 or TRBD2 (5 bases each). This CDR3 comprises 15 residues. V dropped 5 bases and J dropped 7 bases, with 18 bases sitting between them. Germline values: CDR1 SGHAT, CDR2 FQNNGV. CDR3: CASSLTYGAGNEQFF. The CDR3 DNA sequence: TGTGCCAGCAGCCTAACCTACGGGGCTGGGAATGAGCAGTTCTTC.

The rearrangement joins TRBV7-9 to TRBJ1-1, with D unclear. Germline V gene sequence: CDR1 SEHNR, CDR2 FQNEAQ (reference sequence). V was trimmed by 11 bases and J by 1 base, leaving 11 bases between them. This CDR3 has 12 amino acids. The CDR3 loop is CAGTLKNTEAFF. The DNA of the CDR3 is TGTGCCGGTACTCTAAAGAACACTGAAGCTTTCTTT.

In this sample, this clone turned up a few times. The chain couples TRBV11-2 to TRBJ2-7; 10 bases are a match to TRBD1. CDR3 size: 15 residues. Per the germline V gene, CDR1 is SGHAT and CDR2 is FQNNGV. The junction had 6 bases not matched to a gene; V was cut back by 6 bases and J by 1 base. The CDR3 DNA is TGTGCCAGCAGAAGCCGGGACAGGGGTTCCTACGAGCAGTACTTC. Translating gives CASRSRDRGSYEQYF.

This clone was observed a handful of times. Here the CDR3 reads CASSELGDEQFF. The CDR3 DNA is TGTGCCAGCAGCGAGCTAGGAGATGAGCAGTTCTTC. The chain joins TRBV5-6 to TRBJ2-1; unclear D gene. Trimming shortened V by 4 bases and J by 8 bases, and 10 bases separated the two germline ends. The CDR3 is made up of 12 amino acids. CDR1 is SGHDT and CDR2 is YYEEEE in the germline V gene.

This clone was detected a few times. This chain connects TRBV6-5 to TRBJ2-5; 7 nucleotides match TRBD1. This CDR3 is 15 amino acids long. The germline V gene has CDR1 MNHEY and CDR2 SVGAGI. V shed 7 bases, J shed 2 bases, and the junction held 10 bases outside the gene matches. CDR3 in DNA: TGTGCCAGCACCGACCGGGACAGCCCACAAGAGACCCAGTACTTC. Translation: CASTDRDSPQETQYF.

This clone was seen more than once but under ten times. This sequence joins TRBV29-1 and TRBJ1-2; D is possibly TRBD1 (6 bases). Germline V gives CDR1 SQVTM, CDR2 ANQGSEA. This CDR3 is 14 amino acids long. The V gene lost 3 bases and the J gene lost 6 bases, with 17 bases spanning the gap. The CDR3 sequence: CSVDPGGGANGYTF. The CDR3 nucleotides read TGCAGCGTTGATCCGGGAGGGGGGGCGAATGGCTACACCTTC.

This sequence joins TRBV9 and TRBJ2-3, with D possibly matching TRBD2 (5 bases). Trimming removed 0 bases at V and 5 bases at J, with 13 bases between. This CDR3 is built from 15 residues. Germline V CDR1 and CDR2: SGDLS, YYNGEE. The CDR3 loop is CASSVEGSRGDTQYF. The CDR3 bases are TGTGCCAGCAGCGTAGAGGGTTCCCGGGGAGATACGCAGTATTTT.

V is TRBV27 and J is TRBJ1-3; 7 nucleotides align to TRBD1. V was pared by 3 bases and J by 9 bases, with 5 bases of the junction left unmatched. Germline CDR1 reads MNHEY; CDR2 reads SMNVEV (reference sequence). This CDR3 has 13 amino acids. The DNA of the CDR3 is TGTGCCAGCAGTTTGCGGACAGGTGGCACCATATATTTT. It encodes CASSLRTGGTIYF.

The CDR3 loop reads CATKTGGMNTEAFF. Here the CDR3 DNA reads TGTGCCACCAAAACAGGGGGGATGAACACTGAAGCTTTCTTT. The chain joins TRBV15 to TRBJ1-1, with 8 positions matching TRBD1. This CDR3 comprises 14 residues. With V trimmed by 7 bases and J by 0 bases, 4 bases remained unmatched. Looked up from germline, CDR1 is LNHNV and CDR2 is YYDKDF (reference sequence).

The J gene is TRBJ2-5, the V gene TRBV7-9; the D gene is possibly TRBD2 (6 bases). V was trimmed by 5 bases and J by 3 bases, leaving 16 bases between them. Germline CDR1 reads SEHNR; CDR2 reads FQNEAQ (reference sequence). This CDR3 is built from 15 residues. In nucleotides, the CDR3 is TGTGCCAGCAGCACATCCCTCGGGGGAGAAGAGACCCAGTACTTC. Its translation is CASSTSLGGEETQYF.

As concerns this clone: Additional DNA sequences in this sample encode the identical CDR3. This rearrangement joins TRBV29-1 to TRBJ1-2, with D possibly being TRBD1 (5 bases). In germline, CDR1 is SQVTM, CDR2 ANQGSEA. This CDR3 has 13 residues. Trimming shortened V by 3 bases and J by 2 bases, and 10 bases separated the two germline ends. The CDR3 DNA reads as TGCAGCGTTGAGGGGACGGGGAACTATGGCTACACCTTC. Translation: CSVEGTGNYGYTF.

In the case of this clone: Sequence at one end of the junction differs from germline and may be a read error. CDR3 DNA sequence: TGTGCCAGCAGTCCACTAGCGGGGGGGCCACTCTTC. This codes for CASSPLAGGPLF. The J gene is TRBJ2-1, the V gene TRBV6-5; 13 nucleotides match TRBD2. This CDR3 comprises 12 residues. CDR1 is MNHEY and CDR2 is SVGAGI in the germline V gene.

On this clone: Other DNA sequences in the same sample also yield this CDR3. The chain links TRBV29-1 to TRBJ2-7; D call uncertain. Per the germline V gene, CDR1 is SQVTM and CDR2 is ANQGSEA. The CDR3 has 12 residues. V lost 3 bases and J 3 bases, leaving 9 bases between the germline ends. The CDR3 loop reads CSVETQDYEQYF. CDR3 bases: TGCAGCGTTGAGACACAAGACTACGAGCAGTACTTC.

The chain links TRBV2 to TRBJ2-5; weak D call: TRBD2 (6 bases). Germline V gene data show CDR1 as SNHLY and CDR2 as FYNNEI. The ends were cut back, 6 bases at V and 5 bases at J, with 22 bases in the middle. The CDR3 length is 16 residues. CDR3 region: CASRIPAEGGEETQYF. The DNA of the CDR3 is TGTGCCAGCAGGATTCCCGCGGAGGGCGGGGAGGAGACCCAGTACTTC.

CDR3: CASNRGTEAFF. CDR3 coding DNA: TGTGCCAGCAACAGGGGCACTGAAGCTTTCTTT. The rearrangement links TRBV2 to TRBJ1-1; TRBD1 agrees at 7 bases. Looked up from germline, CDR1 is SNHLY and CDR2 is FYNNEI. V lost 7 bases and J lost 4; bases outside the gene matches: 0. The CDR3 runs 11 residues.

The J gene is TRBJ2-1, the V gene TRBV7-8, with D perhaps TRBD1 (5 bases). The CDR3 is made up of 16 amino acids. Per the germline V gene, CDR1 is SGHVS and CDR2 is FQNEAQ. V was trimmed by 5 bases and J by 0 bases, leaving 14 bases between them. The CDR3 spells CASSTQGQSSYNEQFF. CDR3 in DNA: TGTGCCAGCAGCACCCAAGGACAAAGCTCCTACAATGAGCAGTTCTTC.

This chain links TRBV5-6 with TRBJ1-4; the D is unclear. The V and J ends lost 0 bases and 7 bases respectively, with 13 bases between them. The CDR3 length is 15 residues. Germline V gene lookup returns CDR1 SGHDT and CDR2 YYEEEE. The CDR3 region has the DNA TGTGCCAGCAGCTTGGCCTCAGGCGACGTTGAAAAACTGTTTTTT. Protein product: CASSLASGDVEKLFF.

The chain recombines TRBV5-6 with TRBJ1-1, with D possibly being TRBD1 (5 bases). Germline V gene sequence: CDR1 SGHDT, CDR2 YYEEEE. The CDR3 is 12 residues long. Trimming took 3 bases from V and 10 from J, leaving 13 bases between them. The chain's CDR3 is CASSWGTQGAFF. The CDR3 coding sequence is TGTGCCAGCAGCTGGGGAACCCAGGGAGCTTTCTTT.

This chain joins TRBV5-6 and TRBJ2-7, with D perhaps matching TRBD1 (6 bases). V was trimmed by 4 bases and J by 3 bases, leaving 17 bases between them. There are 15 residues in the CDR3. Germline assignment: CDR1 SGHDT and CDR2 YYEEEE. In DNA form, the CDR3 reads TGTGCCAGCAGCCAAACCCCAGGACAGCTCTACGAGCAGTACTTC. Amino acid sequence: CASSQTPGQLYEQYF.

CDR3 DNA: TGCAGCGTTGAAGATCCTATGGCGGGGTGGGACACTGAAGCTTTCTTT. Protein: CSVEDPMAGWDTEAFF. The chain has TRBV29-1 and TRBJ1-1; D not resolved. Trimming pared 0 bases from V and 3 bases from J, leaving 17 bases between. This CDR3 spans 16 amino acids. Germline V gene sequence: CDR1 SQVTM, CDR2 ANQGSEA.

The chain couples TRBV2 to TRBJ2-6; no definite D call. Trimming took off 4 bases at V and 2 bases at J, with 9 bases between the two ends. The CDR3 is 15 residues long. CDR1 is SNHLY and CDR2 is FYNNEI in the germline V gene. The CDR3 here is CASSGLGTGANVLTF. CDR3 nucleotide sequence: TGTGCCAGCAGTGGCTTGGGAACTGGGGCCAACGTCCTGACTTTC.

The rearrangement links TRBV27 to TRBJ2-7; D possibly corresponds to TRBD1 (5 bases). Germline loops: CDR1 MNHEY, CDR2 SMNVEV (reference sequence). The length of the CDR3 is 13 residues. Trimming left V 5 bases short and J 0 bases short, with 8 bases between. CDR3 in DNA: TGTGCCAGCAGTGCCACAGGCTCCTACGAGCAGTACTTC. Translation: CASSATGSYEQYF.

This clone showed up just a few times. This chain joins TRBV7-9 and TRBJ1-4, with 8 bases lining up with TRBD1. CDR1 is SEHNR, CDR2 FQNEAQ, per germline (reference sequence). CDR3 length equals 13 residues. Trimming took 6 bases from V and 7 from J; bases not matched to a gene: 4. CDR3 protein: CASRGQGSEKLFF. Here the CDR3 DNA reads TGTGCCAGCAGAGGACAGGGAAGTGAAAAACTGTTTTTT.

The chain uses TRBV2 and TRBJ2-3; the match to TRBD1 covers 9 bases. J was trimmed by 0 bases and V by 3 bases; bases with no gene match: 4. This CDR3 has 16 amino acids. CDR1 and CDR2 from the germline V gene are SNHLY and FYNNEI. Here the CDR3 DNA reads TGTGCCAGCAGTGACGTGGACAGGGGAAGCACAGATACGCAGTATTTT. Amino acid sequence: CASSDVDRGSTDTQYF.

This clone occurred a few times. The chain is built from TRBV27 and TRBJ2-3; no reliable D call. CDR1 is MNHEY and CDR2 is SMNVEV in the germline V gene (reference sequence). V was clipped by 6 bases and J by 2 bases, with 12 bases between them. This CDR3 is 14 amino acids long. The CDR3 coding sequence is TGTGCCAGCAGCCCCCGGCACCCCACAGATACGCAGTATTTT. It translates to CASSPRHPTDTQYF.

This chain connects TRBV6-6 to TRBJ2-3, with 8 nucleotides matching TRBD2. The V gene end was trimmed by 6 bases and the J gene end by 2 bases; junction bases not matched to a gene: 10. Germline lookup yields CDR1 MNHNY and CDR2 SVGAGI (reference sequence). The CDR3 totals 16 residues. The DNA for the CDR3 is TGTGCCAGCAGACCCTCGGGGGGGGGATACACAGATACGCAGTATTTT. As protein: CASRPSGGGYTDTQYF.

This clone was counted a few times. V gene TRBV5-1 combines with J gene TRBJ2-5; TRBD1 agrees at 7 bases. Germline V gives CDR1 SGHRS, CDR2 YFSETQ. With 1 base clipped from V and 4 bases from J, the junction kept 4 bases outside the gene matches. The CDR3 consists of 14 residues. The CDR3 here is CASSLSQGVETQYF. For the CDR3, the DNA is TGCGCCAGCAGCTTGTCTCAGGGGGTAGAGACCCAGTACTTC. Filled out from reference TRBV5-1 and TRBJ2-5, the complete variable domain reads KAGVTQTPRYLIKTRGQQVTLSCSPISGHRSVSWYQQTPGQGLQFLFEYFSETQRNKGNFPGRFSGRQFSNSRSEMNVSTLELGDSALYLCASSLSQGVETQYFGPGTRLLVL.

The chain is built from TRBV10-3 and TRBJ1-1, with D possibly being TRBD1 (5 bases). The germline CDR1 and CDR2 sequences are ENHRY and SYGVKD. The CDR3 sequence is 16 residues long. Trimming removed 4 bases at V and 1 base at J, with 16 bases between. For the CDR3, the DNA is TGTGCCATCAGTGTCAATCCCGACAGTACGAACACTGAAGCTTTCTTT. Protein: CAISVNPDSTNTEAFF.

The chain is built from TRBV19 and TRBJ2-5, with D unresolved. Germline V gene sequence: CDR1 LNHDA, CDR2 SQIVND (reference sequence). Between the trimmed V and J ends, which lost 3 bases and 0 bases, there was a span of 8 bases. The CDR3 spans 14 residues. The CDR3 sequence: CASSIRVYQETQYF. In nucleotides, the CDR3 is TGTGCCAGTAGTATCCGGGTGTACCAAGAGACCCAGTACTTC.